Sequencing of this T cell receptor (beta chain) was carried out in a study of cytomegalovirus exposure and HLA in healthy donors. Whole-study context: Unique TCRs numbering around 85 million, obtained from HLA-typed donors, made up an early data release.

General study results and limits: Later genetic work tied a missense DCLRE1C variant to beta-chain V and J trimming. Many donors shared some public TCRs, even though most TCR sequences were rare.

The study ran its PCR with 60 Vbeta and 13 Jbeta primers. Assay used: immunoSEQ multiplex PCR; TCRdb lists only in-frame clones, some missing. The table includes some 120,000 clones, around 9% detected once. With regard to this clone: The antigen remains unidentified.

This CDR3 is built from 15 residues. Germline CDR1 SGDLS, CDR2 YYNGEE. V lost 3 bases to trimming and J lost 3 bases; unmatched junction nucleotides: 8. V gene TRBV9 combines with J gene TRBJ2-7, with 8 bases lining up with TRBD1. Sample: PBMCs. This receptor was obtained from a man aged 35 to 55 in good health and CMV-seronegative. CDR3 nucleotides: TGTGCCAGCAGCGCCGGACAGGGCCGGGGCTACGAGCAGTACTTC. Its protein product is CASSAGQGRGYEQYF.